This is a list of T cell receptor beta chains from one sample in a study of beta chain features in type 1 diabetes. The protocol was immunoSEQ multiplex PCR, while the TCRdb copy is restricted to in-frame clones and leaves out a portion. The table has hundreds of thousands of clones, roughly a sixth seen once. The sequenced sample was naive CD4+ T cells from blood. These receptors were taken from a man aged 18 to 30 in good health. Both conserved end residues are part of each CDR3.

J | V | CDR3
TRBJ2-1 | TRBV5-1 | CASSLDLAGVDEQFF
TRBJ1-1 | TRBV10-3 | CAIRSRTTNTEAFF
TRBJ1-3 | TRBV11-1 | CASSLQGNTIYF
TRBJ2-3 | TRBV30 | CAWRGAAESYPQYF
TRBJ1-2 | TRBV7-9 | CASSSDINGYTF
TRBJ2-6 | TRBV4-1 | CASRQAAHPIRSGANVLTF
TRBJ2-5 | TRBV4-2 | CASSQARETQYF
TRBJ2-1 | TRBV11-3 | CASSLDQRGRQFF
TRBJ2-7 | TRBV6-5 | CASSYPGVAYEQYF
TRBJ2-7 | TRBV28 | CAISGSYEQYF
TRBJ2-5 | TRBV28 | CASRNGGRETQYF
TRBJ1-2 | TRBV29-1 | CSVRLGTGGGYGYTF
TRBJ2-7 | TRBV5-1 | CASSSGLAEAYEQYF
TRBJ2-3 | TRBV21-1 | CASSNQTGTDTQYF
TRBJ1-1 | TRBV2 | CASSEDSTEAFF
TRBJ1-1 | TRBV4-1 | CASSKFDRGGTEAFF